The next 28 T cell receptor beta chains were all read from a single sample in a study of blood T cell repertoires in COVID-19. Data came from immunoSEQ multiplex PCR; TCRdb stores just in-frame clones and leaves some out. The table shows 130,000 to 150,000 clones, with roughly 90% occurring only once. The sequencing sample was made of peripheral blood. The receptors were gathered from a human donor in a cohort sampled during active COVID-19.

The chain recombines TRBV6-6 with TRBJ1-2, with 8 bases aligning to TRBD1. After removal of 5 bases from V and 4 bases from J, the junction contained 3 bases not matched to a gene. The CDR3 length is 13 residues. Germline V lookup: CDR1 MNHNY, CDR2 SVGAGI (reference sequence). The CDR3 sequence: CASSDRGGYGYTF. CDR3 coding DNA: TGTGCCAGCAGTGACAGGGGAGGCTATGGCTACACCTTC.

V and J are TRBV3-1 (or the pseudogene TRBV3-2) and TRBJ2-3, with TRBD1 matching over 12 bases. CDR3 length: 16 residues. The germline gives CDR1 LGHDT, CDR2 YNNKEL (reference sequence). J lost 2 bases, V lost 4 bases, and 4 bases had no gene match. The CDR3 spells CASSPGTGGLTDTQYF. CDR3 nucleotides: TGTGCCAGCAGCCCTGGGACAGGGGGCCTCACAGATACGCAGTATTTT.

This clone was counted only a few times. V and J are TRBV19 and TRBJ1-1; D is perhaps TRBD1 (5 bases). V lost 6 bases and J lost 1, with 9 bases in between. The CDR3 totals 13 residues. From germline, CDR1 is LNHDA and CDR2 SQIVND (reference sequence). For the CDR3, the DNA is TGTGCCAGTAGGACTGACAGGAACACTGAAGCTTTCTTT. Encoded protein: CASRTDRNTEAFF.

This chain uses TRBV7-3 with TRBJ2-3; D gene uncertain. Germline-derived CDR1 and CDR2 are SGHTA and FQGTGA. The CDR3 loop spans 13 amino acids. V was trimmed by 6 bases and J by 0 bases, leaving 7 bases between them. Here the CDR3 reads CASSRQSTDTQYF. The CDR3 nucleotides read TGTGCCAGCAGTCGACAAAGCACAGATACGCAGTATTTT.

The chain has TRBV7-2 and TRBJ2-1; unclear D gene. Germline assignment: CDR1 SGHTA and CDR2 FQGNSA. The CDR3 is 11 residues long. Trimming took 1 base from V and 9 from J, leaving 4 bases between them. As DNA, the CDR3 is TGTGCCAGCAGCTTAGGCGCTGAGCAGTTCTTC. Translation gives CASSLGAEQFF.

This clone was counted a few times. The J gene is TRBJ2-1, the V gene TRBV7-9; no definite D call. Between the trimmed V and J ends, which lost 0 bases and 7 bases, there was a span of 7 bases. Germline assignment: CDR1 SEHNR and CDR2 FQNEAQ (reference sequence). The CDR3 runs to 13 residues. Here the CDR3 reads CASSLASPNEQFF. CDR3 DNA: TGTGCCAGCAGCTTAGCGAGCCCGAATGAGCAGTTCTTC.

This chain uses TRBV5-1 with TRBJ1-2, with 7 bases matching TRBD1. After removal of 4 bases from V and 4 bases from J, the junction contained 7 bases not matched to a gene. Germline V gives CDR1 SGHRS, CDR2 YFSETQ. This CDR3 has 14 residues. The CDR3 loop is CASSPNRGTYGYTF. CDR3 nucleotides: TGCGCCAGCAGCCCAAACAGGGGAACCTATGGCTACACCTTC.

The J gene is TRBJ2-5, the V gene TRBV7-3, with TRBD2 identical over 12 bases. With 5 bases clipped from V and 5 bases from J, the junction kept 6 bases outside the gene matches. Germline loops: CDR1 SGHTA, CDR2 FQGTGA. The CDR3 spans 15 residues. The DNA for the CDR3 is TGTGCCAGCAGCCCCCGGACTAGCGGGGTGGAGACCCAGTACTTC. It encodes CASSPRTSGVETQYF.

The J gene is TRBJ1-6, the V gene TRBV3-1 (or the pseudogene TRBV3-2), with D possibly being TRBD1 (5 bases). The CDR3 has 15 amino acids. CDR1 and CDR2 (germline): LGHDT, YNNKEL (reference sequence). Trimming removed 2 bases from V and 6 bases from J, with 11 bases in between. The CDR3, as DNA: TGTGCCAGCAGCCAATCTAGGGGTTCTAATTCACCCCTCCACTTT. This encodes CASSQSRGSNSPLHF.

This chain uses TRBV7-3 with TRBJ2-5, with D perhaps matching TRBD2 (6 bases). V lost 2 bases to trimming and J lost 3 bases, with 10 bases between them. The germline gives CDR1 SGHTA, CDR2 FQGTGA. The CDR3 has 14 residues. The DNA for the CDR3 is TGTGCCAGCAGCTTAGGGCGGGGCGAAGAGACCCAGTACTTC. It codes for CASSLGRGEETQYF. The full variable domain, in which reference TRBV7-3 and TRBJ2-5 provide the parts outside the CDR3, is GAGVSQTPSNKVTEKGKYVELRCDPISGHTALYWYRQSLGQGPEFLIYFQGTGAADDSGLPNDRFFAVRPEGSVSTLKIQRTERGDSAVYLCASSLGRGEETQYFGPGTRLLVL.

The chain couples TRBV11-2 to TRBJ2-4; TRBD2 matches 9 bases. V shed 1 base, J shed 0 bases, and the junction held 10 bases outside the gene matches. The germline V gene has CDR1 SGHAT and CDR2 FQNNGV. The CDR3 covers 19 residues. The CDR3 DNA sequence: TGTGCCAGCAGCTTAGGACGAGCGGGGGGCCCTGTAGCCAAAAACATTCAGTACTTC. This translates into CASSLGRAGGPVAKNIQYF.

The chain uses TRBV11-3 and TRBJ2-3, with 10 bases lining up with TRBD2. In germline, CDR1 is SGHNT, CDR2 YENEEA. The CDR3 is made up of 15 amino acids. Trimming cost V 2 bases and J 5 bases; bases outside gene matches: 4. This CDR3 reads CASSLTSGVVDTQYF. The CDR3 bases are TGTGCCAGCAGCTTAACTAGCGGGGTGGTAGATACGCAGTATTTT.

V and J are TRBV12-5 and TRBJ2-3; 8 nucleotides align to TRBD1. J gave up 0 bases and V 5 bases, and 7 bases lay outside the gene matches. The CDR3 has 16 amino acids. CDR1 is LGHNT, CDR2 FRNRAP, per germline. The CDR3 nucleotides read TGTGCTAGTGGTCCAGGGACAGGAGGTAGCACAGATACGCAGTATTTT. Residues: CASGPGTGGSTDTQYF.

With respect to this clone: The junction differs from germline at one of its ends, possibly a read error. The V and J genes are TRBV29-1 and TRBJ2-3; D is perhaps TRBD1 (6 bases). Germline V gives CDR1 SQVTM, CDR2 ANQGSEA. The CDR3 length is 13 residues. The CDR3 DNA is TGCAGCGTCGAAGGGACAAACACAGATACGCAGTATTTT. Protein: CSVEGTNTDTQYF.

Points on this clone: An end of the junction does not agree with germline; a read error may underlie this. This sequence joins TRBV14 and TRBJ2-3; 14 bases map to TRBD2. The CDR3 has 12 residues. Germline values: CDR1 SGHDN, CDR2 FVKESK. Here the CDR3 DNA reads TGTGCCAGCAGCTATGGGACTAGCGGGAGACCTTTT. It is translated as CASSYGTSGRPF.

The rearrangement joins TRBV7-9 to TRBJ1-6; a weak D match, TRBD1 (6 bases). In germline, CDR1 is SEHNR, CDR2 FQNEAQ (reference sequence). CDR3 length equals 14 residues. V was cut by 4 bases and J by 3 bases, with 7 bases left in between. This CDR3 is CASSSDSYNSPLHF. The CDR3 nucleotides are TGTGCCAGCAGCTCGGACAGCTATAATTCACCCCTCCACTTT.

The rearrangement uses TRBV9 and TRBJ2-1, with 9 positions matching TRBD2. V trimming: 0 bases; J trimming: 6 bases; junction bases outside the gene matches: 10. Germline V lookup: CDR1 SGDLS, CDR2 YYNGEE. CDR3 length: 17 residues. Here the CDR3 DNA reads TGTGCCAGCAGCGTAGAGAGCTTAGCGGGGGTTACCAATGAGCAGTTCTTC. This codes for CASSVESLAGVTNEQFF.

On this clone itself: A junction end diverges from the germline sequence, so it may reflect a read error. CDR3 in amino acids: CASSKDARVQETQYF. CDR3 DNA sequence: TGTGCCAGCAGCAAAGATGCAAGAGTACAAGAGACCCAGTACTTC. The chain combines TRBV4-2 with TRBJ2-5; D remains unclear. Germline loops: CDR1 LGHNA, CDR2 YNFKEQ. The CDR3 totals 15 residues.

The sample holds a few counts of this clone. The J gene is TRBJ2-3, the V gene TRBV4-2; 11 nucleotides line up with TRBD2. V trimming: 4 bases; J trimming: 2 bases; junction bases outside the gene matches: 8. The CDR3 spans 17 residues. CDR1 and CDR2 (germline): LGHNA, YNFKEQ. This CDR3 is CASSRQLAGEPTDTQYF. For the CDR3, the DNA is TGTGCCAGCAGCCGCCAACTAGCGGGGGAGCCCACAGATACGCAGTATTTT.

The CDR3 reads CASSLIQGGAATQYF. CDR3 coding DNA: TGTGCCAGCAGCTTAATACAGGGAGGGGCCGCGACCCAGTACTTC. The genes are TRBV11-1 and TRBJ2-5; the D gene is possibly TRBD2 (7 bases). The CDR3 length is 15 residues. The V gene lost 2 bases and the J gene lost 7 bases, with 17 bases spanning the gap. Germline CDR1 reads SGHAT; CDR2 reads FQDESV (reference sequence).

This rearrangement joins TRBV4-2 to TRBJ2-5; 9 bases are a match to TRBD2. V shed 0 bases, J shed 4 bases, and the junction held 6 bases outside the gene matches. The CDR3 extends over 16 amino acids. The germline V gene encodes CDR1 LGHNA and CDR2 YNFKEQ. CDR3 sequence (DNA): TGTGCCAGCAGCCAAGACGGGACTAGCCCCTCAGAGACCCAGTACTTC. Protein product: CASSQDGTSPSETQYF.

This sequence joins TRBV29-1 and TRBJ2-7; D is possibly TRBD2 (6 bases). CDR1 is SQVTM, CDR2 ANQGSEA, per germline. The CDR3 is made up of 13 amino acids. V lost 5 bases and J lost 3, with 14 bases in between. The CDR3 nucleotides read TGCAGCGTTTATAGGGACTTCGACTACGAGCAGTACTTC. The encoded protein is CSVYRDFDYEQYF.

The chain is built from TRBV19 and TRBJ1-2; the D gene is possibly TRBD1 (5 bases). The germline V gene encodes CDR1 LNHDA and CDR2 SQIVND (reference sequence). V was shortened by 5 bases and J by 4 bases, with 11 bases between the two germline ends. The CDR3 extends over 13 amino acids. The CDR3 nucleotides read TGTGCCAGTAGTGTCGACAGACTCTATGGCTACACCTTC. Protein sequence: CASSVDRLYGYTF.

The rearrangement links TRBV4-2 to TRBJ1-4; no definite D call. V was trimmed by 2 bases and J by 0 bases, leaving 10 bases between them. Per the germline V gene, CDR1 is LGHNA and CDR2 is YNFKEQ. This CDR3 contains 16 residues. The CDR3 reads CASSQTRGATNEKLFF. The CDR3 DNA follows: TGTGCCAGCAGCCAAACTCGGGGAGCAACTAATGAAAAACTGTTTTTT.

About this clone: The junction and the germline gene differ at one end; a read error may be behind it. This chain connects TRBV19 to TRBJ2-3; possibly TRBD2 for D (5 bases). The CDR3 is 11 residues long. The germline gives CDR1 LNHDA, CDR2 SQIVND (reference sequence). The chain's CDR3 is CASSIGSLAQF. CDR3 coding DNA: TGTGCCAGTAGTATAGGGTCCCTAGCTCAATTT.

The chain combines TRBV5-5 with TRBJ2-5, with 8 bases matching TRBD1. The CDR3 contains 16 residues. J gave up 1 base and V 0 bases, and 5 bases lay outside the gene matches. Germline V gene lookup returns CDR1 SGHKS and CDR2 YYEKEE (reference sequence). The CDR3 sequence: CASSLGTGTIQETQYF. CDR3 bases: TGTGCCAGCAGCTTGGGGACAGGGACCATCCAAGAGACCCAGTACTTC. Filled out from reference TRBV5-5 and TRBJ2-5, the complete variable domain reads DAGVTQSPTHLIKTRGQQVTLRCSPISGHKSVSWYQQVLGQGPQFIFQYYEKEERGRGNFPDRFSARQFPNYSSELNVNALLLGDSALYLCASSLGTGTIQETQYFGPGTRLLVL.

J is TRBJ1-5 and V is TRBV12-3 or TRBV12-4; no reliable D call. This CDR3 is built from 12 residues. V was shortened by 3 bases and J by 7 bases, with 7 bases between the two germline ends. DNA for the CDR3: TGTGCCAGCAGTTTCGGGTCCCAGCCCCAGCATTTT. Its translation: CASSFGSQPQHF.

V usage is TRBV2 and J usage is TRBJ2-3; 10 bases map to TRBD2. The CDR3 has 13 amino acids. The V segment lost 8 bases and the J segment 8 bases; nucleotides outside the gene matches: 7. Germline CDR1 SNHLY, CDR2 FYNNEI. Here the CDR3 DNA reads TGTGCCAGCCAACTAGCGGGAACTGTTACGCAGTATTTT. Translated: CASQLAGTVTQYF.